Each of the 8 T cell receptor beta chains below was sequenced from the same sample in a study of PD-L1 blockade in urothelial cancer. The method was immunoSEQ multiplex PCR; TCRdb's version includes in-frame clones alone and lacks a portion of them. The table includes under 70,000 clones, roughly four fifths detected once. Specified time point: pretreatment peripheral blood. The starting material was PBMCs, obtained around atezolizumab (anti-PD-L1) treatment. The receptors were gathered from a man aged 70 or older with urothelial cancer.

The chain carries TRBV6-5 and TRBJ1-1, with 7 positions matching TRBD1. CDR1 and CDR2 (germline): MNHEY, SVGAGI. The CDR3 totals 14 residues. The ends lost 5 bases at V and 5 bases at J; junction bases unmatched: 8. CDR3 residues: CASSRGLEGTEAFF. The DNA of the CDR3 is TGTGCCAGCAGTAGGGGGCTGGAGGGGACTGAAGCTTTCTTT.

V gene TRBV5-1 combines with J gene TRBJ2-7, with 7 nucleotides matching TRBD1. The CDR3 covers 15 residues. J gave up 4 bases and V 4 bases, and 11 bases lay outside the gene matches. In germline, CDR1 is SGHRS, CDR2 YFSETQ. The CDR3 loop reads CASSPRQGFAYEQYF. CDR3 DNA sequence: TGCGCCAGCAGCCCCCGACAGGGATTCGCTTACGAGCAGTACTTC.

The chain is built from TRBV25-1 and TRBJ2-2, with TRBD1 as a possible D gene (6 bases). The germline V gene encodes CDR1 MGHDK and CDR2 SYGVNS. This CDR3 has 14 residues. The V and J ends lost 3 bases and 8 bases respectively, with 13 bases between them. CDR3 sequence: CASSDTTGSGELFF. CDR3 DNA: TGTGCCAGCAGTGACACAACAGGGTCTGGGGAGCTGTTTTTT.

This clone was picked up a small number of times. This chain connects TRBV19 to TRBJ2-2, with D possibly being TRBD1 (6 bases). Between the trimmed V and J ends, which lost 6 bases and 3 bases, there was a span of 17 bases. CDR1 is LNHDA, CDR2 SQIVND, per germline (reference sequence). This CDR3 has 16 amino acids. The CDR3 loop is CASSSIQDSYTGELFF. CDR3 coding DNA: TGTGCCAGTAGCTCAATACAGGACAGCTACACCGGGGAGCTGTTTTTT.

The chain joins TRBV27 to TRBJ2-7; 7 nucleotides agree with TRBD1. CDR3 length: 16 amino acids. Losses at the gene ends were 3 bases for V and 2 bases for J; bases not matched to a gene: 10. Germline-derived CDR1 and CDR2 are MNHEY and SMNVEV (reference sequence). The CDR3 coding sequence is TGTGCCAGCAGTTTTAGGGGAGAGACAGGGCCCTACGAGCAGTACTTC. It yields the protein CASSFRGETGPYEQYF.

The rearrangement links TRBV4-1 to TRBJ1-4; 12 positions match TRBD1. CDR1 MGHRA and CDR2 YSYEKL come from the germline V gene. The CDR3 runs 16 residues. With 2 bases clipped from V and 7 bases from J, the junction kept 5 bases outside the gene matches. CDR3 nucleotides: TGCGCCAGCAGCCAAAGGGACAGGGGGCGAGGTGAAAAACTGTTTTTT. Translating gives CASSQRDRGRGEKLFF.

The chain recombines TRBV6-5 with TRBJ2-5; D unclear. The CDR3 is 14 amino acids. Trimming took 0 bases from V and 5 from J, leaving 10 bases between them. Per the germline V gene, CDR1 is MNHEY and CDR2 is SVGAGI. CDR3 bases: TGTGCCAGCAGTTACTCGAAGTTCGGGGAGACCCAGTACTTC. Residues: CASSYSKFGETQYF.

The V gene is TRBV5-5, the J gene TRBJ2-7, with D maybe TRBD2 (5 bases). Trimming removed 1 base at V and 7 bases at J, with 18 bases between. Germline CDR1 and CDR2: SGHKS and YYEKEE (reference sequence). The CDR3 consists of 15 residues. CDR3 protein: CASSLRWKETGEQYF. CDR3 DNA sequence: TGTGCCAGCAGCTTGCGTTGGAAAGAAACGGGGGAGCAGTACTTC. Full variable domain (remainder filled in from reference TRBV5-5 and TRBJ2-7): DAGVTQSPTHLIKTRGQQVTLRCSPISGHKSVSWYQQVLGQGPQFIFQYYEKEERGRGNFPDRFSARQFPNYSSELNVNALLLGDSALYLCASSLRWKETGEQYFGPGTRLTVT.